One sample yielded the 11 T cell receptor beta chains listed below, sequenced in a study of OX40 agonist ivuxolimab in advanced cancers. Here immunoSEQ multiplex PCR was the method, and the copy in TCRdb shows in-frame clones only, minus some. The table has 60,000 to 80,000 clones, approximately 80% seen once; the top ten hold about 1.1%. Sequencing used CD4+ or CD8+ T cells sorted from blood, obtained in a trial of the OX40 agonist ivuxolimab. The origin of the receptors is an adult with an advanced solid tumor such as melanoma, head and neck, liver or kidney cancer.

The chain joins TRBV2 to TRBJ2-1; 7 nucleotides align to TRBD2. V lost 6 bases to trimming and J lost 5 bases; unmatched junction nucleotides: 7. Germline lookup yields CDR1 SNHLY and CDR2 FYNNEI. CDR3 size: 14 residues. The CDR3 DNA follows: TGTGCCAGCAGGGGGGGGAGCACAAACAATGAGCAGTTCTTC. Its protein product is CASRGGSTNNEQFF. Based on the CDR3 plus reference TRBV2 and TRBJ2-1, the full variable domain is EPEVTQTPSHQVTQMGQEVILRCVPISNHLYFYWYRQILGQKVEFLVSFYNNEISEKSEIFDDQFSVERPDGSNFTLKIRSTKLEDSAMYFCASRGGSTNNEQFFGPGTRLTVL.

This sequence joins TRBV7-3 and TRBJ2-2; 7 bases agree with TRBD1. The J segment lost 7 bases and the V segment lost 6 bases, leaving 2 bases of the junction unmatched. Germline CDR1 and CDR2: SGHTA and FQGTGA. The CDR3 is 12 residues long. The CDR3 DNA follows: TGTGCCAGCAGTCCAGGGGGCGGGGAGCTGTTTTTT. Translated: CASSPGGGELFF.

DNA for the CDR3: TGCGCCAGCAGCTGGGGACAGGGGAACACTGAAGCTTTCTTT. It translates to CASSWGQGNTEAFF. The chain joins TRBV5-1 to TRBJ1-1, with 9 bases aligning to TRBD1. The CDR3 contains 14 residues. The germline CDR1 and CDR2 sequences are SGHRS and YFSETQ. The junction had 1 base not matched to a gene; V was cut back by 3 bases and J by 1 base.

V usage is TRBV15 and J usage is TRBJ2-7; tentative D call: TRBD2 (6 bases). In germline, CDR1 is LNHNV, CDR2 YYDKDF (reference sequence). Trimming cost V 9 bases and J 0 bases, with 15 bases left between them. There are 14 residues in the CDR3. The CDR3 coding sequence is TGTGCCACTGCGGCGGGGCGGGGCTCCTACGAGCAGTACTTC. Translated, it gives CATAAGRGSYEQYF.

The rearrangement joins TRBV9 to TRBJ2-5, with 8 bases fitting TRBD2. With 4 bases clipped from V and 5 bases from J, the junction kept 7 bases outside the gene matches. The CDR3 consists of 14 residues. Germline-derived CDR1 and CDR2 are SGDLS and YYNGEE. The CDR3, as DNA: TGTGCCAGCAGCTCGGGGGGGCCAGGGGAGACCCAGTACTTC. The encoded protein is CASSSGGPGETQYF.

This chain uses TRBV4-1 with TRBJ2-3, with D hard to call. The germline V gene has CDR1 MGHRA and CDR2 YSYEKL. The CDR3 is made up of 12 amino acids. Trimming took 2 bases from V and 6 from J, leaving 6 bases between them. For the CDR3, the DNA is TGCGCCAGCAGCCAAATAGCCGATACGCAGTATTTT. It specifies CASSQIADTQYF.

The genes are TRBV29-1 and TRBJ1-2; unclear D gene. Germline-derived CDR1 and CDR2 are SQVTM and ANQGSEA. The length of the CDR3 is 15 residues. Trimming took 4 bases from V and 4 from J, leaving 19 bases between them. CDR3: CSVADTGDRFYGYTF. The CDR3 DNA follows: TGCAGCGTTGCCGACACGGGCGATCGTTTCTATGGCTACACCTTC.

The genes are TRBV6-6 and TRBJ2-5; TRBD1 aligns across 8 bases. The CDR3 extends over 15 amino acids. The J segment lost 2 bases and the V segment lost 4 bases, leaving 6 bases of the junction unmatched. The germline CDR1 and CDR2 sequences are MNHNY and SVGAGI (reference sequence). CDR3 bases: TGTGCCAGCAGTTGGACAGGGCTTTCGCAAGAGACCCAGTACTTC. Encoded protein: CASSWTGLSQETQYF.

CDR3 DNA: TGTGCCAGCAGCCCAGACAGGGGGCCCTACGAGCAGTACTTC. It is translated as CASSPDRGPYEQYF. The V call is TRBV7-2, the J call TRBJ2-7; TRBD1 matches 10 bases. The J segment lost 2 bases and the V segment lost 5 bases, leaving 3 bases of the junction unmatched. Germline V gene sequence: CDR1 SGHTA, CDR2 FQGNSA. The CDR3 contains 14 residues.

V gene TRBV7-2 combines with J gene TRBJ2-5; D remains ambiguous. The CDR3 is 14 amino acids. Trimming removed 5 bases from V and 6 bases from J, with 16 bases in between. Germline V gene sequence: CDR1 SGHTA, CDR2 FQGNSA. CDR3 coding DNA: TGTGCCAGCAGCCCACAACGGGTCAGCCAGACCCAGTACTTC. Translated, it gives CASSPQRVSQTQYF.

The genes are TRBV7-3 and TRBJ2-3; D gene unclear. Germline V gene sequence: CDR1 SGHTA, CDR2 FQGTGA. This CDR3 is 13 amino acids long. V lost 0 bases and J lost 6, with 7 bases in between. In DNA, the CDR3 is TGTGCCAGCAGCTTAACCAATGAGGATACGCAGTATTTT. This sequence encodes CASSLTNEDTQYF.